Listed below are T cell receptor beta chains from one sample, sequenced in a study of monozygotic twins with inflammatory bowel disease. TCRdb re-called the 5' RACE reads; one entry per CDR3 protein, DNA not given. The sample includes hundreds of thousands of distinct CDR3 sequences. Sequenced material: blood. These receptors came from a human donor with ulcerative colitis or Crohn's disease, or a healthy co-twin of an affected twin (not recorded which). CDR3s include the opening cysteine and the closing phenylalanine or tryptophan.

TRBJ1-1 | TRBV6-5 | CASSNGNTEAFF
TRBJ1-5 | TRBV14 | CASSHRESNQPQHF
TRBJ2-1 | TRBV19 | CASSIKAPPTSEQFF
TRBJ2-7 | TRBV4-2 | CASSQDARAATEQYF
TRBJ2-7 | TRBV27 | CASSLSRAGSFYEQYF
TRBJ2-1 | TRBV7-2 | CASSLEVRYNEQFF
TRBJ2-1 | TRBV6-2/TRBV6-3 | CASRNDLVSGSYNEQFF
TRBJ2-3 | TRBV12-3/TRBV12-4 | CASSFKGGGQYF
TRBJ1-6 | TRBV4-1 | CASSQDIDSPLHF
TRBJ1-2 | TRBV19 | CASTGGDYGYTF
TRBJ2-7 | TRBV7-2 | CASSIPDRGGYEQYF
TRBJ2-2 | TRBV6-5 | CASSYRDRSRELFF
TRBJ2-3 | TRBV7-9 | CASSSPGLAGSVDTQYF
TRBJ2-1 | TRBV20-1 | CSARESPILAGVRNEQFF
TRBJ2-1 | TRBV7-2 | CASSWNYNEQFF
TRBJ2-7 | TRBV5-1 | CASSSDSGRSSYEQYF
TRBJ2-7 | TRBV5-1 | CASSLFSKLAGGLGEQYF
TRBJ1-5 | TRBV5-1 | CASSLIQGDPQHF
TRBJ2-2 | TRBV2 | CASSWGGPNTGELFF
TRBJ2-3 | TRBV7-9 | CASSPPSQAFLGYF
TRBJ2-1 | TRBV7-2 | CASSSGLAGVGEQFF
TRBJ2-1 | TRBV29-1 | CSVGLGLWDEQFF
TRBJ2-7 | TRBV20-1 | CSAATSSYEQYF
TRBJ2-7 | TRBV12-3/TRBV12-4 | CASSYTRAQFEQYF
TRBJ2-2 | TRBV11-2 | CASSRIVVDGELFF
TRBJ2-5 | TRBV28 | CASSLAGPLMGKTQYF
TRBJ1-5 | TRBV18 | CASSQGQEQPQHF
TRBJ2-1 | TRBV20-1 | CSARGLLNEQFF
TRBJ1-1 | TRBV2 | CASSEKTGQMNTEAFF
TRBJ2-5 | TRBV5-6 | CASSYSGGYGTQYF
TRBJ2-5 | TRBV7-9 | CASSLGRDQETQYF